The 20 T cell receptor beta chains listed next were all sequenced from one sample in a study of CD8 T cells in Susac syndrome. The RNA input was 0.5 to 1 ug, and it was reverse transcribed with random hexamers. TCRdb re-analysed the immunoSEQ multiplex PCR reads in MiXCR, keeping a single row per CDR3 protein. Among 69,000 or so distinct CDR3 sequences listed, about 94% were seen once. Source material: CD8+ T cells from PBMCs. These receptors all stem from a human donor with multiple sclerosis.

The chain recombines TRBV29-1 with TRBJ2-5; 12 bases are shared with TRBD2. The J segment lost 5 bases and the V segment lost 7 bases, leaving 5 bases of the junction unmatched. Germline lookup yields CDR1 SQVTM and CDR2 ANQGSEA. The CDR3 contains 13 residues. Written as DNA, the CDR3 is TGCAGCGCTAGCGGGGGGGCCGCGGAGACCCAGTACTTC. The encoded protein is CSASGGAAETQYF.

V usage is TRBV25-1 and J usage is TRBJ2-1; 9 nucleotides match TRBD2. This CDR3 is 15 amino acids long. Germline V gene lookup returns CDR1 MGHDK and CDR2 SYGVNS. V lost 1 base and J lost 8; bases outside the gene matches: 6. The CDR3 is CASSELREGPHEQFF. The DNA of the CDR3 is TGTGCCAGCAGTGAATTGCGGGAGGGCCCCCATGAGCAGTTCTTC.

This CDR3 reads CASSPDGPTDTQYF. The CDR3 DNA reads as TGTGCCAGCTCTCCGGACGGACCCACAGATACGCAGTATTTT. The chain joins TRBV5-4 to TRBJ2-3; D not certain. The V gene lost 7 bases and the J gene lost 2 bases, with 14 bases spanning the gap. The V gene's germline CDR1 is SGHNT and CDR2 YYREEE (reference sequence). The CDR3 is 14 residues long.

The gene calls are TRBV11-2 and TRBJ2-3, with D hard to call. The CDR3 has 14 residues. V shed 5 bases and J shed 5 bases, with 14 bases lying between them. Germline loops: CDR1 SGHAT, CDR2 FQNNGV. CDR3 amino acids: CASSLSGPRDTQYF. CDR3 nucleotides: TGTGCCAGCAGCCTATCCGGACCAAGAGATACGCAGTATTTT.

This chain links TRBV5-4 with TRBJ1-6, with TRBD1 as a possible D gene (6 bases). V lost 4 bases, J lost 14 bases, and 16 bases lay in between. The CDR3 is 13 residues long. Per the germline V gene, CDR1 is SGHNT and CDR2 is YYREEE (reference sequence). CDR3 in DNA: TGTGCCAGCAGCCCGTCGGGGGGCGCGTCCCTCCACTTT. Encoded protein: CASSPSGGASLHF.

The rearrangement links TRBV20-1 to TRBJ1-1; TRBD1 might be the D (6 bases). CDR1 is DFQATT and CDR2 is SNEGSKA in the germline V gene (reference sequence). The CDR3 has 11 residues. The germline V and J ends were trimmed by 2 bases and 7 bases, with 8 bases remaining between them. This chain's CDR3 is CSARWGLEAFF. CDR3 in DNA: TGCAGTGCTAGATGGGGGCTTGAAGCTTTCTTT.

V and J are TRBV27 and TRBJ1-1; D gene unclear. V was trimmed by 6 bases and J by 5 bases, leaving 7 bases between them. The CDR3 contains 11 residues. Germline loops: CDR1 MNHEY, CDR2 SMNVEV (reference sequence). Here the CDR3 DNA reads TGTGCCAGCAGGGGTTGGACTGAAGCTTTCTTT. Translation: CASRGWTEAFF.

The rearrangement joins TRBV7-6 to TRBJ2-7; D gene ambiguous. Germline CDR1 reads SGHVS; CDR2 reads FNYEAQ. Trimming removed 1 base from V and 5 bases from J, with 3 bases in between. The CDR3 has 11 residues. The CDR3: CASSLGDEQYF. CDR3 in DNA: TGTGCCAGCAGCTTAGGGGACGAGCAGTACTTC.

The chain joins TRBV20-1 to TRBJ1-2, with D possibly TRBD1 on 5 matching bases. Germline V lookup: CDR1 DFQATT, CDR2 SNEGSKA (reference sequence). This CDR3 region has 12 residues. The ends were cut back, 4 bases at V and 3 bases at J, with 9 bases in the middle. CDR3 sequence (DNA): TGCAGTGCTACCAGGGACCACTATGGCTACACCTTC. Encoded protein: CSATRDHYGYTF.

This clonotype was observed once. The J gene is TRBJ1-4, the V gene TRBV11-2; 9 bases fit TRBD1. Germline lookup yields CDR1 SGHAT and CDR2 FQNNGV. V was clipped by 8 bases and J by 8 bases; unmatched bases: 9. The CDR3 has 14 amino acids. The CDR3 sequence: CASPDRTGAEKLFF. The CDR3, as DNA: TGTGCCAGCCCCGACAGGACAGGGGCGGAAAAACTGTTTTTT.

The CDR3 bases are TGTGCCAGTATGATAGGGCCAAACACCGGGGAGCTGTTTTTT. It encodes CASMIGPNTGELFF. The gene calls are TRBV7-8 and TRBJ2-2; no definite D call. Germline CDR1 and CDR2: SGHVS and FQNEAQ. The CDR3 consists of 14 residues. Trimming removed 9 bases from V and 2 bases from J, with 13 bases in between. The variable domain in full, with the rest retrieved from reference TRBV7-8 and TRBJ2-2, is GAGVSQSPRYKVAKRGQDVALRCDPISGHVSLFWYQQALGQGPEFLTYFQNEAQLDKSGLPSDRFFAERPEGSVSTLKIQRTQQEDSAVYLCASMIGPNTGELFFGEGSRLTVL.

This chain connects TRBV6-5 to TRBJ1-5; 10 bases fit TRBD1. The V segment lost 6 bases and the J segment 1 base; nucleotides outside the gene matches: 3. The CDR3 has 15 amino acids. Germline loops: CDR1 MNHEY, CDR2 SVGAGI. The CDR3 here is CASRPGQGSNQPQHF. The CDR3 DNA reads TGTGCCAGCAGACCGGGACAGGGGAGCAATCAGCCCCAGCATTTT.

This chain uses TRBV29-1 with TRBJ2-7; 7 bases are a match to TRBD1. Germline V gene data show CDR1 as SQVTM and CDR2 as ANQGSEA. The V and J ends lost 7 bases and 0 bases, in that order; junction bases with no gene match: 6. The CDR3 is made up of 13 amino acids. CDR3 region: CSAIQGFSYEQYF. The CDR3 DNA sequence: TGCAGCGCTATACAGGGGTTCTCCTACGAGCAGTACTTC.

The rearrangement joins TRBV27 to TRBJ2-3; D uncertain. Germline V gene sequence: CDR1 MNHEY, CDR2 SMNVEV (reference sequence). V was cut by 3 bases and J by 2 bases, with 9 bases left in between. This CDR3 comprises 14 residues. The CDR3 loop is CASSFRRFTDTQYF. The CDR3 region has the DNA TGTGCCAGCAGTTTTAGGCGGTTCACAGATACGCAGTATTTT.

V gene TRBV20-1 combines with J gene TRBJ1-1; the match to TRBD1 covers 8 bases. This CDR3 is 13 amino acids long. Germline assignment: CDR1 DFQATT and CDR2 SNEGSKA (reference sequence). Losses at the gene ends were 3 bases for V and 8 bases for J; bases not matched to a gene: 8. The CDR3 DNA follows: TGCAGTGCTAGCCCACTGCGGACAGGGGAAGCTTTCTTT. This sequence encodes CSASPLRTGEAFF.

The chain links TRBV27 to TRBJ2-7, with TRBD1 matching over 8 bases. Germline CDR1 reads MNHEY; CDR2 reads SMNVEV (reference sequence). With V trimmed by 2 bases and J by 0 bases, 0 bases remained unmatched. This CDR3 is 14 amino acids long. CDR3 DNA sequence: TGTGCCAGCAGTTTAGGGACAGGCTCCTACGAGCAGTACTTC. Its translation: CASSLGTGSYEQYF.

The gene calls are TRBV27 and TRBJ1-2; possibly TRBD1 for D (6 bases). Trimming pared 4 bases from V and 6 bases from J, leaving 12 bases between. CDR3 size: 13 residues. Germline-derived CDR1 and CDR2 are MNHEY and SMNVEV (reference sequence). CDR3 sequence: CASSSRGGHGYTF. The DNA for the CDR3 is TGTGCCAGCAGTTCCCGAGGGGGTCATGGCTACACCTTC.

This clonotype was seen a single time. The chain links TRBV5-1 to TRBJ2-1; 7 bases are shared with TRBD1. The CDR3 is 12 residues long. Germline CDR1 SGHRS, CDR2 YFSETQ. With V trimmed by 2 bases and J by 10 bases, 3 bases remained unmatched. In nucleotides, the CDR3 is TGCGCCAGCAGCTTTTCGGGACAGGAGCAGTTCTTC. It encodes CASSFSGQEQFF.

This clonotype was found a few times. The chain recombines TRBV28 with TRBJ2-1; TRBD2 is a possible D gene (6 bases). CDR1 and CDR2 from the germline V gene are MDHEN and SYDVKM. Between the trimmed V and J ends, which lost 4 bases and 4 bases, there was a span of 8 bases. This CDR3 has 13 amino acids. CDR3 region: CASSWDSYNEQFF. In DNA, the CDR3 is TGTGCCAGCAGTTGGGACTCGTACAATGAGCAGTTCTTC.

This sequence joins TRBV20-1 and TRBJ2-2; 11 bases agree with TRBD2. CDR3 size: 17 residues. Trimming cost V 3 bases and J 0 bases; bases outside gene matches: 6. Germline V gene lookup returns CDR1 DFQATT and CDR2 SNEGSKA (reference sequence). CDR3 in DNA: TGCAGTGCTAGCCTCCCGGGACTAGCGGCGAACACCGGGGAGCTGTTTTTT. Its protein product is CSASLPGLAANTGELFF.